These T cell receptor beta chains were read from a single sample in a study of blood T cell repertoires in COVID-19. Using immunoSEQ multiplex PCR, the repertoire was profiled, and TCRdb retains in-frame clones only, with some absent. The sample includes 150,000 to 200,000 clones, about 88% of them seen just once. Sequencing was done on a sample of PBMCs or T cells enriched from blood (not recorded which). All receptors derive from a woman between 18 and 30 years old who had recovered from COVID-19. The CDR3 runs from the conserved cysteine through the conserved F or W. A D gene is named only where the DNA matches it firmly. Clone sizes are given selectively: once, few, many, or a class where the clone is expanded.

>TRBJ1-5|TRBV6-6|.|.
CASRAGDGANQPQHF
TGTGCCAGCAGAGCAGGGGACGGGGCCAATCAGCCCCAGCATTTT
>TRBJ1-1|TRBV5-1|.|.
CASSRGHESTEAFF
TGCGCCAGCAGTCGTGGACACGAATCCACTGAAGCTTTCTTT
>TRBJ2-3|TRBV2|.|TRBD1
CASSARDRISISTDTQYF
TGTGCCAGCAGTGCCCGGGACAGAATATCTATTAGCACAGATACGCAGTATTTT
>TRBJ1-5|TRBV28|.|.
CASSIIGTDYQPQHF
TGTGCCAGCAGTATCATCGGGACTGATTATCAGCCCCAGCATTTT
>TRBJ1-5|TRBV19|.|TRBD1
CASSILQGYQPQHF
TGTGCCAGTAGTATACTACAGGGGTATCAGCCCCAGCATTTT
>TRBJ1-4|TRBV9|many|.
CASSVGQTNEKLFF
TGTGCCAGCAGCGTAGGGCAAACTAATGAAAAACTGTTTTTT
>TRBJ1-2|TRBV6-5|.|TRBD1
CASSRTGAYGYTF
TGTGCCAGCAGTCGGACAGGCGCCTATGGCTACACCTTC
>TRBJ1-1|TRBV12-3/TRBV12-4|.|.
CASSLGGGTEAFF
TGTGCCAGCAGTTTAGGGGGGGGCACTGAAGCTTTCTTT
>TRBJ2-3|TRBV5-1|.|.
CASSLAAPGGVDTQYF
TGCGCCAGCAGCTTGGCCGCTCCCGGCGGAGTGGATACGCAGTATTTT
>TRBJ2-7|TRBV4-1|few|.
CASSQYTPFEQYF
TGCGCCAGCAGCCAGTACACCCCGTTCGAGCAGTACTTC
>TRBJ2-7|TRBV2|.|.
CASRPVAADEQYF
TGTGCCAGCAGGCCGGTTGCGGCTGATGAGCAGTACTTC